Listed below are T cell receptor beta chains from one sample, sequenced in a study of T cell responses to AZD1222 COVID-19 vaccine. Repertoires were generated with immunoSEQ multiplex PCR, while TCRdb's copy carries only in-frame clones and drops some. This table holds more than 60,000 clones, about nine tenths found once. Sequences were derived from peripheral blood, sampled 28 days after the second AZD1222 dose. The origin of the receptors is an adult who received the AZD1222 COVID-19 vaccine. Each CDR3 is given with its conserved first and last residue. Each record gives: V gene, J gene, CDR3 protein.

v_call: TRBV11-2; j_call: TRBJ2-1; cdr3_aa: CASLASSYNEQFF
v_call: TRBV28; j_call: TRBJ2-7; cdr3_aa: CASSSGQGSYEQYF
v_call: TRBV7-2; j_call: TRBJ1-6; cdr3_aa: CASNSQGLNSPLHF
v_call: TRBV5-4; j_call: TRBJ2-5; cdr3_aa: CASSSRDTQSKETQYF
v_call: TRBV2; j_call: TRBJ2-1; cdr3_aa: CATGGAGGYNEQFF
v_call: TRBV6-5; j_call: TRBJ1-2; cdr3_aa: CASSYGGAPYGYTF
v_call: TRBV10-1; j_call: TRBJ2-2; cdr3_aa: CASSSDREGMDGELFF
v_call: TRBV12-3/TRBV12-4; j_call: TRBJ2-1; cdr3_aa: CASSSTGNNEQFF
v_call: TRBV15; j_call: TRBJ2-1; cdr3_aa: CATERRDYNEQFF
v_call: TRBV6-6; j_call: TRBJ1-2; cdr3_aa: CASSYPAGANGYTF
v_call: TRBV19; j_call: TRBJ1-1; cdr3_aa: CASSSGMNTEAFF
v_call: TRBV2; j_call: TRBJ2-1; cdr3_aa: CASGDGSSSYNEQFF
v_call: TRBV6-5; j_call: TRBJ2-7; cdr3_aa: CASTGTGTGDYEQYF
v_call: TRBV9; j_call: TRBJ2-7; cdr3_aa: CASSSGQGFDEQYF
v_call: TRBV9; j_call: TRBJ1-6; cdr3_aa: CASSPQSGTGVNSPLHF
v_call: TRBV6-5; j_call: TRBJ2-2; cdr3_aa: CASSDRGLNGELFF
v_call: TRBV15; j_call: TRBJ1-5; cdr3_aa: CATSNRAHEPQHF
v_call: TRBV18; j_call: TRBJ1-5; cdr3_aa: CASSRYGTDDQPQHF
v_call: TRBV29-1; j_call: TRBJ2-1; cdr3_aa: CSVVQGASGVPFF
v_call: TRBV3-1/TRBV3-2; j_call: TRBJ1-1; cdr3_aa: CASSQGSLVGGAGKAFF
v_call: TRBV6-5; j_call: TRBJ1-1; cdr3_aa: CASSRGLGNTEAFF
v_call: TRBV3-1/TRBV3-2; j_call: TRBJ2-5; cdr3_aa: CASSLEETQYF
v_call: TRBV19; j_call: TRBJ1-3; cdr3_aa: CASSIRDSGNTIYF
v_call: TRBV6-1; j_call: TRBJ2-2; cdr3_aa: CASSETWITGELFF
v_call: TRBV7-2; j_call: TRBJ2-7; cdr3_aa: CASSSQGNAAGNDEQYF
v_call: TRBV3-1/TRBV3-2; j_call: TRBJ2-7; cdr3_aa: CASSHASSYEQYF
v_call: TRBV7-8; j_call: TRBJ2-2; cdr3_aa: CASSPDRWNTGELFF
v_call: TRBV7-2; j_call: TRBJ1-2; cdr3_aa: CASSSYRRDDENGYTF
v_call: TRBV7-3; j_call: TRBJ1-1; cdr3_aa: CASSPGRLRTEAFF
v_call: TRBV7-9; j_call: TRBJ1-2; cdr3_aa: CASSSENSDGYTF
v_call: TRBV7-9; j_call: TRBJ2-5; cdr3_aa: CASSRRELAGKETQYF
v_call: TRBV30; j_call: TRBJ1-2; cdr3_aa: CAWRIGGGCTF
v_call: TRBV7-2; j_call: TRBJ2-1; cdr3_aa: CASSLGPGNQYEQFF
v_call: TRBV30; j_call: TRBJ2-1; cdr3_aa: CAWRGNNNEQFF
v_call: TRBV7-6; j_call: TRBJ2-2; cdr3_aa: CASSLLTGELFF
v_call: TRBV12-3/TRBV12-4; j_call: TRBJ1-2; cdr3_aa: CASSPGTVAATF
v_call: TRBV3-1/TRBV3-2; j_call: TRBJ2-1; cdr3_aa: CASSQDYAAPQQLGNEQFF
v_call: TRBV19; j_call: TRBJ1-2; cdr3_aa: CASSIVGQTFDGYTF
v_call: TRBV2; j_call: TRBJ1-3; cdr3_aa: CATYRGNTIYF
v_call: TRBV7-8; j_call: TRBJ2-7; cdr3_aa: CASSLGGVRGYEQYF
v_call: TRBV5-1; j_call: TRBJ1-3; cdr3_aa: CASSRGWDTGNTIYF
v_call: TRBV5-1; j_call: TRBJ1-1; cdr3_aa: CASSSGTTNTEAFF
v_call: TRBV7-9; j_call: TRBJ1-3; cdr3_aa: CASSLATGSGNTIYF
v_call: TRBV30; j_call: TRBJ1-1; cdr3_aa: CARRTGRSEAFF
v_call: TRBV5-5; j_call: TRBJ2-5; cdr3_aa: CASSLTEGWGETQYF